This T cell receptor beta chain was sequenced during a study of T cell repertoires in cytomegalovirus infection (dated by TCRdb to about 2019). Context from the whole study: The peptide stimulations were aimed at well-studied HLA-B-restricted epitopes as well as recently identified HLA-C-restricted CMV epitopes, whose presentation resists viral immunomodulation. Donor HLA type was relevant to the analysis, as public TCR beta signatures indicated carriage of CMV infection together with the matching HLA type. Overall results and qualifications from the work: Carriers of CMV infection plus the relevant HLA type were discriminated by the cumulative frequency of public TCR beta family members in the study cohort and in an independent 352-donor cohort. The ex vivo response was dominated by HLA-C-restricted CMV-specific TCR beta clonotypes, which also provided the single most frequent clonotype in two of eight donors.

TCRdb records Illumina HiSeq 1500 as the sequencer. TCRdb cleaned the public reads at Q25 with fastp, built clones with MiXCR and kept in-frame beta chains. Each CDR3 protein gets just one entry, which takes the most common genes and DNA from the rows behind it. The sample yields 450,000 to 600,000 distinct CDR3 sequences; about 42% were counted once. Just under 45% of the sample is held by the ten biggest clonotypes. According to the study, the label for this sample's treatment or condition signals: in vitro stimulation with specific CMV peptide epitopes to enrich CMV-specific T cells. The junction carries 20 bases between V and J, which are trimmed by 4 bases and 6 bases respectively. From a lookup of the germline V gene (reference sequence), CDR1 and CDR2 are SGHKS and YYEKEE. From cysteine to phenylalanine, the CDR3 is 15 amino acids long. CDR3 DNA is the only sequence kept; it has 45 bases, read in frame from the first base.

A word on this clonotype: It lacks a known antigen. No base-level quality is on record; no much larger clone is a single base apart.

The sequence links TRBV5-5 to TRBJ2-7; matching of 6 bases hints at TRBD2 as the D gene. The sequence came from a human donor in good health (CMV status not recorded). Some clones in this sample may be carry-over from other donors' samples. The sequencing used cultured PBMCs, collected from culture after CMV antigen stimulation. The bases read TGTGCCAGCAGCATTGGGGGGTTTCGCTACTCCGAGCAGTACTTC. It translates to CASSIGGFRYSEQYF.